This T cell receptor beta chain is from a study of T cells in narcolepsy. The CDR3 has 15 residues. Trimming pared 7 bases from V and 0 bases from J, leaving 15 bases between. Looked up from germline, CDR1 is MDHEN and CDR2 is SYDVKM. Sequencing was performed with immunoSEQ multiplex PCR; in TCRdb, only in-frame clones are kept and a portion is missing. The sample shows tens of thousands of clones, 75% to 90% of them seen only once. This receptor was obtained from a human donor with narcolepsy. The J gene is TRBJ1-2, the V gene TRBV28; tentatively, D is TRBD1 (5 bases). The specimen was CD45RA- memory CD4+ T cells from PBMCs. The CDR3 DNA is TGTGCCAGCACTATCAGACAGAGAACTAACTATGGCTACACCTTC. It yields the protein CASTIRQRTNYGYTF.